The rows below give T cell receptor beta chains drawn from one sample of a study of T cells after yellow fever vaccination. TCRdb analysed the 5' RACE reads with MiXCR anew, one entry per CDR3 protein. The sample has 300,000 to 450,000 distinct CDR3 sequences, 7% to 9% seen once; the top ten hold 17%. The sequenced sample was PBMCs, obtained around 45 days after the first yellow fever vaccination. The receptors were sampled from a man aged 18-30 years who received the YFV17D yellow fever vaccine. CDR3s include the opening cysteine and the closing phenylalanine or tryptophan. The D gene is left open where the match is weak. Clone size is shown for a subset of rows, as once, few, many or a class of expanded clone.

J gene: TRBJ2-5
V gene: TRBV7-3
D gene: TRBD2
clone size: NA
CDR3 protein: CASSPLAGTGETQYF
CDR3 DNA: TGTGCCAGCAGCCCACTAGCGGGCACTGGGGAGACCCAGTACTTC

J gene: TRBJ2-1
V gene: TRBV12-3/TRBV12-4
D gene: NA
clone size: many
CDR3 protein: CASTSTVAGGAGNEQFF
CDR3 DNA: TGTGCCAGCACCAGCACCGTAGCTGGGGGGGCCGGGAATGAGCAGTTCTTC

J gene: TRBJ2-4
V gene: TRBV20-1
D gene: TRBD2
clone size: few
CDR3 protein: CSARDNQRGGYIQYF
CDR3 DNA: TGCAGTGCTAGAGATAACCAGCGGGGGGGGTACATTCAGTACTTC

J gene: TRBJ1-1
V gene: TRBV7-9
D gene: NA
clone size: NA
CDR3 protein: CASSSQRERTNTEAFF
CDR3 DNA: TGTGCCAGCAGCTCCCAGCGGGAGAGAACGAACACTGAAGCTTTCTTT

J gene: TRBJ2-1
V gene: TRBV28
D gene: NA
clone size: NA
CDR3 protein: CASSTDVSYNEQFF
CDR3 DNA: TGTGCCAGCAGTACGGATGTATCCTACAATGAGCAGTTCTTC

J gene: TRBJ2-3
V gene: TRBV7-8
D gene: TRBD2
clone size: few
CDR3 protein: CASSLSGTKISPDTQYF
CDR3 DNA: TGTGCCAGCAGCTTATCTGGGACTAAAATTTCGCCAGATACGCAGTATTTT

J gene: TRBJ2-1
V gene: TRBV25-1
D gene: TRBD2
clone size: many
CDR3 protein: CASSEWSGGASDNEQFF
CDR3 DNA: TGTGCCAGCAGTGAATGGAGCGGGGGGGCCTCGGACAATGAGCAGTTCTTC

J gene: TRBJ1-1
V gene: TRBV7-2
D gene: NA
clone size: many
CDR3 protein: CASSLARGRYTEAFF
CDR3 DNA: TGTGCCAGCAGCTTAGCAAGGGGGAGGTACACTGAAGCTTTCTTT

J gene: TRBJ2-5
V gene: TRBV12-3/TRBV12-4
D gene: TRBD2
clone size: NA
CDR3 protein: CASSPGGGLAGVLQETQYF
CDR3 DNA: TGTGCCAGCAGCCCAGGGGGAGGACTAGCGGGGGTTCTTCAAGAGACCCAGTACTTC

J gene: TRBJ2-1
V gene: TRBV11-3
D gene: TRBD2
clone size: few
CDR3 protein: CASSSGLAGAYEQFF
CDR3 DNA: TGTGCCAGCAGCTCGGGACTAGCGGGGGCCTATGAGCAGTTCTTC

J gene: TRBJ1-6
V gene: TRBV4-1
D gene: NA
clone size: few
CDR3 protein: CASRRAVGSGEKNSPLHF
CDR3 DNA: TGCGCCAGCAGGCGGGCGGTAGGTTCAGGGGAGAAGAATTCACCCCTCCACTTT

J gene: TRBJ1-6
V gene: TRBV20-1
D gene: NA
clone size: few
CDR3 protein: CSANRISYNSPLHF
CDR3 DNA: TGCAGTGCGAACAGGATCTCCTATAATTCACCCCTCCACTTT

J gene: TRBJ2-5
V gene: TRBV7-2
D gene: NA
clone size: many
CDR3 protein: CASSFGGAWGETQYF
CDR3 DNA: TGTGCCAGCAGCTTCGGCGGGGCCTGGGGAGAGACCCAGTACTTC

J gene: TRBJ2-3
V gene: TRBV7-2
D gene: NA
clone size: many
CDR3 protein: CASSLGQDTDTQYF
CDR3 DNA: TGTGCCAGCAGCCTCGGACAAGACACAGATACGCAGTATTTT

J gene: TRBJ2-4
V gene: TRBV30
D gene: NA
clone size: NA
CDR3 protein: CAWSAPGTLKNIQYF
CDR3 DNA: TGTGCCTGGAGCGCACCCGGGACACTGAAAAACATTCAGTACTTC

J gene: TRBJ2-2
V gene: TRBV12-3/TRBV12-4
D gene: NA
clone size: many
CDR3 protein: CASSFRGVNTGELFF
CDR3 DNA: TGTGCCAGCAGTTTCCGCGGGGTTAACACCGGGGAGCTGTTTTTT

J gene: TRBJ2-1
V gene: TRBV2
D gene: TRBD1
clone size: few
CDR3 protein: CASNGRQGGEQFF
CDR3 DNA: TGTGCCAGCAACGGTAGACAGGGTGGTGAGCAGTTCTTC

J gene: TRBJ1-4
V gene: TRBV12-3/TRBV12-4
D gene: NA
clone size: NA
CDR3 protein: CASRRGPTTNEKLFF
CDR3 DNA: TGTGCCAGCAGGCGGGGACCGACAACTAATGAAAAACTGTTTTTT

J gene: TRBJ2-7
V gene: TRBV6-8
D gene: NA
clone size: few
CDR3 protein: CASSPRGAFSYEQYF
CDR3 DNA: TGTGCCAGCAGTCCACGAGGGGCCTTCTCCTACGAGCAGTACTTC

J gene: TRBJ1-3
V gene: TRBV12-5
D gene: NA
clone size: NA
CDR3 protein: CASGGGWGGNTIYF
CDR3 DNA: TGTGCTAGTGGAGGCGGGTGGGGGGGAAACACCATATATTTT

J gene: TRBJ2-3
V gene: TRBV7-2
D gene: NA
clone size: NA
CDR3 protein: CASRSDWISTDTQYF
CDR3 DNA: TGTGCCAGCAGGTCAGACTGGATAAGCACAGATACGCAGTATTTT

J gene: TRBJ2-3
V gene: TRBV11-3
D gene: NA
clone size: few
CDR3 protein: CASSFTSGDTQYF
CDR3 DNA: TGTGCCAGCAGCTTCACTTCTGGAGATACGCAGTATTTT

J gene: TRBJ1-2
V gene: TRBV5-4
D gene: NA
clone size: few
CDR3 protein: CASSLRPLDGYTF
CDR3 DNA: TGTGCCAGCAGTCTCCGGCCGCTCGATGGCTACACCTTC

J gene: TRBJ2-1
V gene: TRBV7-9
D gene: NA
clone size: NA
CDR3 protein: CASSSSSLGVRNEQFF
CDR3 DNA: TGTGCCAGCAGTTCCTCGTCGCTCGGGGTTAGGAATGAGCAGTTCTTC

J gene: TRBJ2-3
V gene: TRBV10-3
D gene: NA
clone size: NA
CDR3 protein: CAIKQTDTQYF
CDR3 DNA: TGTGCCATCAAGCAAACAGATACGCAGTATTTT

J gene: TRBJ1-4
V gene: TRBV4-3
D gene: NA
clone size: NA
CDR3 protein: CASSQDYRKLFF
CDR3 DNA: TGCGCCAGCAGCCAAGATTATAGGAAACTGTTTTTT

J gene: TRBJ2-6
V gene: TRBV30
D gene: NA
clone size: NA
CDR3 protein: CAWSIVETGTLTF
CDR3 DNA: TGTGCCTGGAGTATAGTTGAAACGGGAACCCTGACTTTC

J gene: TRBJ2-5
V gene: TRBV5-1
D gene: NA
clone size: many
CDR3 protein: CASSLLPDQETQYF
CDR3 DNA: TGCGCCAGCAGTTTACTCCCTGACCAAGAGACCCAGTACTTC

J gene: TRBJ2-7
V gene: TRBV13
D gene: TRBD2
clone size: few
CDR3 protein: CASRFSGGAYEQYF
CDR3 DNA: TGTGCCAGCAGATTCAGCGGGGGGGCCTACGAGCAGTACTTC

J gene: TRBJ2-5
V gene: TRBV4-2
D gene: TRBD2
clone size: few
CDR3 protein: CASSQDQAGGRGETQYF
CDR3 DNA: TGTGCCAGCAGCCAAGATCAAGCGGGGGGGCGAGGAGAGACCCAGTACTTC

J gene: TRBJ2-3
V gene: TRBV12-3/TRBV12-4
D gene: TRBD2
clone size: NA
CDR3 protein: CASTGGGNTQYF
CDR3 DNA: TGTGCCAGCACTGGGGGGGGAAATACGCAGTATTTT

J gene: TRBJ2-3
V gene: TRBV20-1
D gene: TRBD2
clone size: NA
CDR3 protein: CSAATGTSGGETQYF
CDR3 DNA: TGCAGTGCGGCCACCGGGACTAGCGGGGGGGAGACGCAGTATTTT

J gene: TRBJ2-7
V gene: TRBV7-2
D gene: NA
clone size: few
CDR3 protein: CASRRDRGSSYEQYF
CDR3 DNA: TGTGCCAGCAGAAGGGACCGGGGTAGCTCCTACGAGCAGTACTTC

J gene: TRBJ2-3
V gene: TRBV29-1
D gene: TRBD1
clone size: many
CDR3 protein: CSVRFGTVGLSDTQYF
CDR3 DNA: TGCAGCGTTCGGTTTGGGACAGTCGGACTTTCAGATACGCAGTATTTT

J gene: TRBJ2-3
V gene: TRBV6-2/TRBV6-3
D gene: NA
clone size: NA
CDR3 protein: CASSYSGIARVPRSTDTQYF
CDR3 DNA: TGTGCCAGCAGTTACAGTGGTATCGCAAGAGTCCCGAGAAGCACAGATACGCAGTATTTT